Following are 6 T cell receptor beta chains from one sample sequenced in a study of blood T cell repertoires in COVID-19 (dated by TCRdb to the early 2020s). The library was produced with the immunoSEQ multiplex PCR assay. TCRdb limited this immuneACCESS table to in-frame rearrangements with V and J called. A share of clones is missing; checked studies link under half to unresolved V genes, and the rest is unexplained. This sample comprises 310,000 or so clones, over 80% of them detected only once. The ten largest clones represent approximately 9.4% of the sample. The sequencing input was peripheral blood. The receptors were gathered from a man aged 25-45 years with COVID-19, enrolled during active disease.

This chain joins TRBV7-3 and TRBJ2-1; TRBD1 might be the D (5 bases). V was shortened by 10 bases and J by 7 bases, with 17 bases between the two germline ends. Looked up from germline, CDR1 is SGHTA and CDR2 is FQGTGA. CDR3 length equals 13 residues. The CDR3 bases are TGTGCCACCTCTCCATTCACAGGAAATGAGCAGTTCTTC. Translating gives CATSPFTGNEQFF.

The chain recombines TRBV5-1 with TRBJ2-7; 10 nucleotides align to TRBD1. The CDR3 is 14 amino acids. Germline CDR1 SGHRS, CDR2 YFSETQ. J gave up 5 bases and V 6 bases, and 8 bases lay outside the gene matches. CDR3 amino acids: CASTRDRGYNEQYF. DNA for the CDR3: TGCGCCAGCACCAGGGACAGGGGCTACAACGAGCAGTACTTC.

This clone was found a few times. The chain is built from TRBV7-9 and TRBJ1-1, with a weak D call TRBD1 (5 bases). With 0 bases removed from V and 1 base from J, the gap between germline ends came to 9 bases. The CDR3 has 15 residues. The V gene's germline CDR1 is SEHNR and CDR2 FQNEAQ (reference sequence). The CDR3 loop reads CASSLATVANTEAFF. The CDR3 DNA reads TGTGCCAGCAGCTTAGCGACAGTAGCGAACACTGAAGCTTTCTTT. Full variable domain (outside the CDR3, taken from reference TRBV7-9 and TRBJ1-1): DTGVSQNPRHKITKRGQNVTFRCDPISEHNRLYWYRQTLGQGPEFLTYFQNEAQLEKSRLLSDRFSAERPKGSFSTLEIQRTEQGDSAMYLCASSLATVANTEAFFGQGTRLTVV.

This chain connects TRBV14 to TRBJ2-2; 8 nucleotides line up with TRBD1. This CDR3 comprises 15 residues. Per germline, CDR1 SGHDN and CDR2 FVKESK. Trimming took 5 bases from V and 6 from J; bases not matched to a gene: 8. CDR3 DNA sequence: TGTGCCAGCAGCACTCGGACAGGGTACGCCGGGGAGCTGTTTTTT. Its protein is CASSTRTGYAGELFF.

V gene TRBV5-1 combines with J gene TRBJ2-3; TRBD2 agrees at 9 bases. This CDR3 has 16 residues. The V gene's germline CDR1 is SGHRS and CDR2 YFSETQ. V shed 1 base, J shed 5 bases, and the junction held 8 bases outside the gene matches. The CDR3 protein is CASSLPLAGAEDTQYF. CDR3 nucleotides: TGCGCCAGCAGCTTGCCTTTAGCGGGAGCGGAAGATACGCAGTATTTT.

This rearrangement joins TRBV6-2 or TRBV6-3 to TRBJ2-1; D might be TRBD1 (6 bases). The CDR3 contains 13 residues. Per germline, CDR1 MNHEY and CDR2 SVGEGT. With 5 bases removed from V and 4 bases from J, the gap between germline ends came to 9 bases. The CDR3 sequence is CASSLTGYNEQFF. The CDR3 DNA sequence: TGTGCCAGCAGTCTAACAGGGTACAATGAGCAGTTCTTC.